This is a list of T cell receptor beta chains from one sample in a study of blood T cell repertoires in COVID-19. Produced via immunoSEQ multiplex PCR; TCRdb's table is partial and in-frame only. The table lists around 300,000 clones, 88% of them singletons. Sample: PBMCs or T cells enriched from blood (not recorded which). Receptor source: a woman aged 50 to 60 who had recovered from COVID-19. The CDR3 runs from the conserved cysteine through the conserved F or W. The D gene is left open where the match is weak. Clone size is given for some rows only: seen once, a few or many times, or a class if the clone is expanded.

d_call	clone_size	v_call	j_call	cdr3_aa	cdr3_nt
-	-	TRBV29-1	TRBJ1-1	CSVVGRGKAFF	TGCAGCGTTGTTGGCAGGGGAAAAGCTTTCTTT
-	-	TRBV19	TRBJ2-3	CASSIRGFTDTQYF	TGTGCCAGTAGTATACGTGGCTTTACAGATACGCAGTATTTT
TRBD2	-	TRBV5-4	TRBJ2-2	CASSLGAAGNTGELFF	TGTGCCAGCAGCTTGGGTGCAGCGGGAAACACCGGGGAGCTGTTTTTT
-	once	TRBV28	TRBJ2-1	CASKAGSSYNEQFF	TGTGCCAGCAAAGCCGGGAGCTCCTACAATGAGCAGTTCTTC
TRBD1	-	TRBV30	TRBJ1-2	CAWRGDSYGYTF	TGTGCCTGGAGGGGGGACAGCTATGGCTACACCTTC
TRBD2	-	TRBV7-3	TRBJ2-1	CASSTSGNEQFF	TGTGCCAGCAGCACTAGCGGCAATGAGCAGTTCTTC
TRBD1	-	TRBV28	TRBJ1-1	CASSLTLTGTFEAFF	TGTGCCAGCAGTTTAACGCTGACAGGGACATTTGAAGCTTTCTTT
-	-	TRBV18	TRBJ2-2	CASSPILANTGELFF	TGTGCCAGCTCACCCATCTTAGCGAACACCGGGGAGCTGTTTTTT
TRBD1	-	TRBV28	TRBJ1-2	CASSFLQGDYGYTF	TGTGCCAGCAGTTTCCTTCAGGGGGATTATGGCTACACCTTC
-	-	TRBV28	TRBJ2-7	CASSPQGPEQYF	TGTGCCAGCAGTCCACAGGGTCCCGAGCAGTACTTC
-	-	TRBV28	TRBJ2-7	CASSPQGYSSYEQYF	TGTGCCAGCAGTCCACAGGGTTATAGCTCCTACGAGCAGTACTTC
TRBD1	-	TRBV12-3/TRBV12-4	TRBJ2-7	CASSLVTGSEQYF	TGTGCCAGCAGTTTGGTGACAGGGTCCGAGCAGTACTTC
-	-	TRBV11-2	TRBJ1-1	CASSLEGGIPLTF	TGTGCCAGCAGCTTAGAGGGAGGGATCCCCTTAACCTTT
TRBD1	-	TRBV12-3/TRBV12-4	TRBJ1-3	CASSFSRGDTIYF	TGTGCCAGCAGTTTCAGCAGGGGGGACACCATATATTTT
-	-	TRBV28	TRBJ2-7	CASSELGRNYEQYF	TGTGCCAGCAGTGAACTAGGGCGGAACTACGAGCAGTACTTC
TRBD1	-	TRBV5-6	TRBJ1-2	CASSQDRGYGYTF	TGTGCCAGCAGCCAGGACAGGGGCTATGGCTACACCTTC
TRBD2	-	TRBV7-9	TRBJ2-3	CASSLEGRVADTQYF	TGTGCCAGCAGCTTAGAAGGGAGGGTAGCAGATACGCAGTATTTT
TRBD1	-	TRBV25-1	TRBJ2-1	CASSPDRAPYNEQFF	TGTGCCAGCAGTCCGGACAGGGCCCCTTACAATGAGCAGTTCTTC
-	-	TRBV18	TRBJ1-1	CASSPFVEGTEAFF	TGTGCCAGCTCACCATTTGTGGAGGGCACTGAAGCTTTCTTT
-	-	TRBV5-8	TRBJ1-1	CASSLERQSEAFF	TGTGCCAGCAGCTTGGAGAGACAGAGTGAAGCTTTCTTT
TRBD2	-	TRBV10-3	TRBJ2-7	CAISGGGKTLSYEQYF	TGTGCCATCAGTGGGGGGGGAAAGACGCTGTCCTACGAGCAGTACTTC
-	once	TRBV7-9	TRBJ2-2	CASSRGSGELFF	TGTGCCAGCAGTCGGGGTTCCGGGGAGCTGTTTTTT
-	-	TRBV7-9	TRBJ2-3	CASSLGFNGDTDTQYF	TGTGCCAGCAGCTTAGGATTTAACGGGGACACAGATACGCAGTATTTT
-	-	TRBV5-8	TRBJ2-1	CASRMWIGSPSYNEQFF	TGTGCCAGCAGGATGTGGATCGGGAGCCCCTCCTACAATGAGCAGTTCTTC
-	-	TRBV24-1	TRBJ2-1	CATSDLVRQGAGEQFF	TGTGCCACCAGTGATTTAGTACGGCAGGGTGCCGGTGAGCAGTTCTTC
-	-	TRBV13	TRBJ2-1	CASSEEDYEQFF	TGTGCCAGCAGCGAGGAGGACTATGAGCAGTTCTTC
-	-	TRBV19	TRBJ2-5	CASSISGRTNQETQYF	TGTGCCAGTAGTATTTCGGGTCGGACAAACCAAGAGACCCAGTACTTC
TRBD2	-	TRBV7-2	TRBJ2-7	CASRGGTSSHEQYF	TGTGCCAGCAGGGGGGGGACTAGCTCTCACGAGCAGTACTTC
-	-	TRBV27	TRBJ2-1	CASKLAPQAEQFF	TGTGCCAGCAAGTTAGCCCCACAAGCTGAGCAGTTCTTC
-	-	TRBV13	TRBJ1-1	CASSLYSAGLMNTEAFF	TGTGCCAGCAGCCTCTACTCGGCAGGACTAATGAACACTGAAGCTTTCTTT
-	-	TRBV28	TRBJ1-5	CASSLEGRGNQPQHF	TGTGCCAGCAGTTTAGAAGGGAGGGGCAATCAGCCCCAGCATTTT
-	-	TRBV7-6	TRBJ1-1	CASSVAGPNTEAFF	TGTGCCAGCAGTGTAGCGGGGCCAAACACTGAAGCTTTCTTT
-	-	TRBV2	TRBJ2-7	CASRRDRVGTNAGGEQYF	TGTGCCAGCAGGAGGGACAGGGTCGGCACCAACGCGGGGGGCGAGCAGTACTTC
TRBD1	few	TRBV6-5	TRBJ2-6	CASSWAQGTGANVLTF	TGTGCCAGCAGTTGGGCACAGGGGACCGGGGCCAACGTCCTGACTTTC
-	-	TRBV25-1	TRBJ1-1	CASSESPSTTEAFF	TGTGCCAGCAGTGAATCCCCCAGTACCACTGAAGCTTTCTTT
TRBD2	-	TRBV19	TRBJ2-3	CASSPGTSGISTDTQYF	TGTGCCAGTAGCCCCGGGACTAGCGGTATTAGCACAGATACGCAGTATTTT
-	-	TRBV28	TRBJ1-2	CASSLSGSNYGYTF	TGTGCCAGCAGTTTATCAGGAAGTAACTATGGCTACACCTTC
TRBD2	-	TRBV7-2	TRBJ2-3	CASSLSGTSGSPDTQYF	TGTGCCAGCAGCTTATCTGGGACTAGCGGGAGCCCAGATACGCAGTATTTT
-	-	TRBV4-1	TRBJ2-1	CASSQDFGALKFF	TGCGCCAGCAGCCAAGATTTTGGGGCGCTTAAGTTCTTC
-	-	TRBV18	TRBJ1-4	CASSDVGDEKLFF	TGTGCCAGCTCAGACGTCGGGGATGAAAAACTGTTTTTT
-	-	TRBV27	TRBJ1-5	CASSLRESNQPQHF	TGTGCCAGCAGTTTACGGGAGAGCAATCAGCCCCAGCATTTT
-	-	TRBV7-9	TRBJ1-2	CASSLAGAGRNYGYTF	TGTGCCAGCAGCTTAGCGGGGGCAGGACGAAACTATGGCTACACCTTC
-	-	TRBV27	TRBJ1-5	CASSLSGLKYQPQHF	TGTGCCAGCAGTTTATCCGGGTTAAAGTATCAGCCCCAGCATTTT
-	-	TRBV4-3	TRBJ1-4	CASSQDPRTGSEKLFF	TGCGCCAGCAGCCAAGATCCCCGGACGGGGAGTGAAAAACTGTTTTTT
TRBD2	once	TRBV7-9	TRBJ2-2	CASSSGLAGGRGGELFF	TGTGCCAGCAGCTCGGGACTAGCGGGAGGGCGTGGCGGGGAGCTGTTTTTT
-	-	TRBV6-2/TRBV6-3	TRBJ1-3	CASSDAGLRGNTIYF	TGTGCCAGCAGTGACGCGGGGCTCCGCGGAAACACCATATATTTT
-	-	TRBV19	TRBJ1-5	CASSISGNQPQHF	TGTGCCAGTAGTATTAGCGGGAATCAGCCCCAGCATTTT
TRBD2	-	TRBV24-1	TRBJ2-7	CATSDSSGRAYEQYF	TGTGCCACCAGTGATTCTAGCGGGAGGGCCTACGAGCAGTACTTC
-	-	TRBV28	TRBJ1-2	CASSQVGRVGGYTF	TGTGCCAGCAGCCAAGTCGGCAGGGTCGGAGGCTACACCTTC
TRBD1	-	TRBV20-1	TRBJ1-2	CSAVTGLSYTF	TGCAGTGCTGTGACAGGGTTGAGCTACACCTTC
-	-	TRBV7-3	TRBJ1-1	CASSTGLRNTEAFF	TGTGCCAGCAGTACGGGACTCCGGAACACTGAAGCTTTCTTT
TRBD2	once	TRBV3-1/TRBV3-2	TRBJ2-3	CASSRRIAGYEDTQYF	TGTGCCAGCAGCCGTCGAATAGCGGGCTATGAGGATACGCAGTATTTT
TRBD1	-	TRBV5-1	TRBJ2-5	CASSVRTGQGETQYF	TGCGCCAGCAGCGTCCGGACAGGACAAGGCGAGACCCAGTACTTC
TRBD1	-	TRBV5-4	TRBJ1-2	CASRLGQGDYGYTF	TGTGCCAGCAGATTAGGACAGGGGGACTATGGCTACACCTTC
TRBD2	once	TRBV7-6	TRBJ2-2	CASSPTSGRATGELFF	TGTGCCAGCAGCCCGACTAGCGGGAGGGCCACCGGGGAGCTGTTTTTT
-	-	TRBV12-3/TRBV12-4	TRBJ1-1	CASRRSSTEAFF	TGTGCCAGCAGGCGAAGCTCGACTGAAGCTTTCTTT
TRBD1	-	TRBV28	TRBJ2-1	CASSLGDREWVF	TGTGCCAGCAGCCTAGGGGACAGGGAATGGGTCTTC